This T cell receptor (beta chain) was recorded in a study of identical twins listed by TCRdb under 2016. About the study as a whole: TCR alpha and beta repertoires from monozygotic twins, unrelated adults of various ages and cord blood were deep-sequenced to test whether fetal clonotypes persist. To rule out contamination, replicate twin experiments were performed at different times with different library preparation protocols. Overall study outcomes, separate from this receptor: Conclusions relied on cross-sectional statistical analysis, since the same donors could not be followed over many years. Fewer insertions were carried by abundant cord blood beta clonotypes; a weaker similar trend was observed in young adult naive repertoires, while no such trend was observed in memory repertoires. In monozygotic twins, recombination models systematically underestimated out-of-frame TCR alpha sharing, but the models matched the sharing seen between unrelated individuals. Compared with coincidental sharing between unrelated individuals, out-of-frame TCR alpha sequences shared between twins had an excess of sequences with low generation probability. Invariant T cells such as MAIT and iNKT could partly confound zero-insertion analyses, though diverse VJ usage argued against this for most clonotypes. A weaker excess of twin sharing was found in beta out-of-frame sequences because the signal-to-noise ratio was lowered by fewer shared sequences.

Receptor amplification or capture employed 5' RACE. The run used an Illumina HiSeq 2000. A universal primer binding site was introduced by template switching, and a unique molecular identifier was present in the final cDNA, enabling accurate counting of TCR cDNA molecules. First-strand cDNA for TCR alpha and beta chains was synthesized from specific primers in the conserved constant-segment region. To control for contamination, every cDNA library was double barcoded, receiving both a SMART-Mk sample barcode and Illumina barcodes. TruSeq adapter sequences, together with Illumina sample barcodes, were added in two successive PCR steps. The Illumina HiSeq platform was used with custom primers to sequence TCR alpha and beta cDNA libraries. Turning to the authors' computational methods: Unique molecular identifiers were extracted from raw reads with MiGEC, and CDR3 positions were determined with MiXCR. Recombination models were inferred per individual with the repgenHMM and IGoR tools using an EM algorithm. The analysis of shared clonotypes was done with the tcR package in R, with sharing normalized by the product of cloneset sizes. To study raw recombination without the effects of thymic and clonal selection, out-of-frame nonproductive sequences were analyzed. TCRdb passed the public sequencing reads through fastp at Q25 and MiXCR, retaining productive beta sequences. Each record represents a unique CDR3 protein, reported with the most common genes and DNA among its rows. In this record, the V and J calls reflect TCRdb's handling and not the investigators' own analysis. The sample contains 1.5 million to 2 million distinct CDR3 sequences, more than 30% of them found a single time. The ten largest clones take up around 0.25% of the sample.

Counted from cysteine to phenylalanine, this CDR3 has 18 amino acids. Only the CDR3 portion is preserved as DNA: 54 bases, with reading frame beginning at the first base. After removal of 3 bases from V and 0 bases from J, the junction retains 11 bases not matched to a gene. Every donor in the study was a healthy Caucasian. This clonotype turned up a few times. The target of this receptor is not known. Base qualities are not provided; no much larger clone lies one nucleotide away. This receptor was identified in a newborn girl in good health. The sample comprised cord blood. The chain is encoded by TRBV12-3 or TRBV12-4 joined to TRBJ2-3, with 8 bases matching TRBD2. In nucleotides, the sequence is TGTGCCAGCAGTTTTTCGAGCGGGGGACCAACTAGCACAGATACGCAGTATTTT. The translation is CASSFSSGGPTSTDTQYF.